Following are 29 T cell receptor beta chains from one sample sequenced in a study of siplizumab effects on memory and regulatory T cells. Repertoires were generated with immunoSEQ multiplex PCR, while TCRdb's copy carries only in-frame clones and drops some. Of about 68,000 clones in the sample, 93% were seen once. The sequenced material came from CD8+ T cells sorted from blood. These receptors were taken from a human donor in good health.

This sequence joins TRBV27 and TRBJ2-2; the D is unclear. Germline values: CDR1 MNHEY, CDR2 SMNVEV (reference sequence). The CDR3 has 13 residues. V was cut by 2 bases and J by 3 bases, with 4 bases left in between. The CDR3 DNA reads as TGTGCCAGCAGTTTAGGGGACACCGGGGAGCTGTTTTTT. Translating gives CASSLGDTGELFF.

In DNA, the CDR3 is TGCGCCAGCAGTCTAGAGGAGAGAGGTGAAAAACTGTTTTTT. Translated, it gives CASSLEERGEKLFF. This chain links TRBV10-1 with TRBJ1-4; D is uncertain. CDR1 and CDR2 from the germline V gene are WNHNN and SYGVQD (reference sequence). The CDR3 has 14 amino acids. V lost 5 bases, J lost 7 bases, and 14 bases lay in between.

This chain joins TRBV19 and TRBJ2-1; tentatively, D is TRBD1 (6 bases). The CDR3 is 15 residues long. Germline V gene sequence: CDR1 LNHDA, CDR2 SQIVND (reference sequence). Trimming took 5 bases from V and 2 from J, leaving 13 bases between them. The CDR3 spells CASSVDRSTYNEQFF. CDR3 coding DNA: TGTGCCAGTAGTGTCGACAGGAGTACCTACAATGAGCAGTTCTTC.

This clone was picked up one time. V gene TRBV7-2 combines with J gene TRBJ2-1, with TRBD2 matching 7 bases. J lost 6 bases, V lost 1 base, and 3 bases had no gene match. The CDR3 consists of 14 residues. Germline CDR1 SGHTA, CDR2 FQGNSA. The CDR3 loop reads CASSLDGLVNEQFF. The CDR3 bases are TGTGCCAGCAGCTTAGACGGACTAGTCAATGAGCAGTTCTTC. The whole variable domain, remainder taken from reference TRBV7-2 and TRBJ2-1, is GAGVSQSPSNKVTEKGKDVELRCDPISGHTALYWYRQSLGQGLEFLIYFQGNSAPDKSGLPSDRFSAERTGGSVSTLTIQRTQQEDSAVYLCASSLDGLVNEQFFGPGTRLTVL.

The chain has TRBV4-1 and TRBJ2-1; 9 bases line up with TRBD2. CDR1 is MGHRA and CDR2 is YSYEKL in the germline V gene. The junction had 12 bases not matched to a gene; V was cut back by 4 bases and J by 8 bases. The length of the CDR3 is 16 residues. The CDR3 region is CASSLSGAGGPYEQFF. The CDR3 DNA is TGCGCCAGCAGCCTCAGCGGCGCGGGGGGGCCATATGAGCAGTTCTTC.

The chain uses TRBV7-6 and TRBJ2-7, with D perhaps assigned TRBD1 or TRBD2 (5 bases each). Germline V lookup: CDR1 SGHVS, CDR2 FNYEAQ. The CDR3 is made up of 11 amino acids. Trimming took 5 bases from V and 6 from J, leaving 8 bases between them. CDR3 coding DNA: TGTGCCAGCAGCCCAGGGACCGAGCAGTACTTC. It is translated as CASSPGTEQYF.

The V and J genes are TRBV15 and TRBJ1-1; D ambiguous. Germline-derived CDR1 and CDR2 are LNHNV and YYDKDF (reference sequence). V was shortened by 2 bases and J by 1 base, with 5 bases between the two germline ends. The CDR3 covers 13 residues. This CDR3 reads CATSRSTNTEAFF. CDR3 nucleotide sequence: TGTGCCACCAGCAGAAGTACGAACACTGAAGCTTTCTTT.

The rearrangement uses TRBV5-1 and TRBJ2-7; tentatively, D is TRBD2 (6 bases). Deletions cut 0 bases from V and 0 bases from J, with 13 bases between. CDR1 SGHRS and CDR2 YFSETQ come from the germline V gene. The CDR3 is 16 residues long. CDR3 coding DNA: TGCGCCAGCAGCTTGGAAGGGACTTCGAGCTCCTACGAGCAGTACTTC. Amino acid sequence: CASSLEGTSSSYEQYF.

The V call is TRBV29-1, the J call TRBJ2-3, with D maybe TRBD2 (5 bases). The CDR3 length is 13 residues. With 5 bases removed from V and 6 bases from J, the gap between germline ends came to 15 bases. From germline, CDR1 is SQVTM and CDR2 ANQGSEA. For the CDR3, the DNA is TGCAGCGTTCCACTAGTTACCTCGGATACGCAGTATTTT. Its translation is CSVPLVTSDTQYF.

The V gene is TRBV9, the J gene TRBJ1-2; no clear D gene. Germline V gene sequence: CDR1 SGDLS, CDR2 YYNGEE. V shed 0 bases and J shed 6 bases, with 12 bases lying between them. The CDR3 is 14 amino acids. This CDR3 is CASSVGQTEDGYTF. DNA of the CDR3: TGTGCCAGCAGCGTAGGCCAGACCGAGGATGGCTACACCTTC.

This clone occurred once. Here the CDR3 reads CASSIFSAGKQGYTF. CDR3 in DNA: TGTGCCAGTAGTATTTTTTCTGCGGGGAAGCAGGGCTACACCTTC. The chain uses TRBV19 and TRBJ1-2; no firm D call. The germline V and J ends were trimmed by 3 bases and 8 bases, with 19 bases remaining between them. Germline values: CDR1 LNHDA, CDR2 SQIVND (reference sequence). The CDR3 is 15 residues long.

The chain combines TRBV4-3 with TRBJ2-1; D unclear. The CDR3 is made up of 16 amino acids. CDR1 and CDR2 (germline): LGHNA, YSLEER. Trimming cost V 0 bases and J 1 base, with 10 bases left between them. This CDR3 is CASSQDRGESYNEQFF. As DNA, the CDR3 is TGCGCCAGCAGCCAAGATCGAGGAGAGTCCTACAATGAGCAGTTCTTC.

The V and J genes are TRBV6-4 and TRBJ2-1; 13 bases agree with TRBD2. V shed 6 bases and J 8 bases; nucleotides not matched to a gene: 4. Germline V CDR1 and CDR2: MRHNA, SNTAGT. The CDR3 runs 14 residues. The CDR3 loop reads CASRGTSGVDEQFF. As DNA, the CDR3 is TGTGCCAGCAGAGGGACTAGCGGGGTGGATGAGCAGTTCTTC.

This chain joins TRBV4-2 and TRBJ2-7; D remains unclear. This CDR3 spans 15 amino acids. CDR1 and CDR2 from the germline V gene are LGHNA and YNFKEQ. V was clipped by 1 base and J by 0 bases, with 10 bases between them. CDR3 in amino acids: CASSQVKSISYEQYF. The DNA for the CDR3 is TGTGCCAGCAGCCAAGTCAAGTCAATCTCCTACGAGCAGTACTTC.

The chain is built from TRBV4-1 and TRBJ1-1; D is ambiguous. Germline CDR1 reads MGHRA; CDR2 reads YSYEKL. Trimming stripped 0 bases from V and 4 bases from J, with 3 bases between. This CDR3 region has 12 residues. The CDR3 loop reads CASSQETTEAFF. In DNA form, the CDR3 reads TGCGCCAGCAGCCAAGAGACCACTGAAGCTTTCTTT.

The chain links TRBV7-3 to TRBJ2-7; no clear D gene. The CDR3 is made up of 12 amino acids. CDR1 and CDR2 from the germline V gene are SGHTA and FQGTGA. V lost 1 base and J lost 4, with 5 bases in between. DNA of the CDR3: TGTGCCAGCAGCTTAAATGGGTACGAGCAGTACTTC. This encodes CASSLNGYEQYF. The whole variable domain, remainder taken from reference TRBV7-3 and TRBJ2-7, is GAGVSQTPSNKVTEKGKYVELRCDPISGHTALYWYRQSLGQGPEFLIYFQGTGAADDSGLPNDRFFAVRPEGSVSTLKIQRTERGDSAVYLCASSLNGYEQYFGPGTRLTVT.

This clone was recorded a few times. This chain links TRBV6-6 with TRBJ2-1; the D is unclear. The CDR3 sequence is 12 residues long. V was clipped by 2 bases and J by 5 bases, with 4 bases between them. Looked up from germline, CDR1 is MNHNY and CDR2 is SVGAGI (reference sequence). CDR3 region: CASSYPDNEQFF. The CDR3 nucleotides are TGTGCCAGCAGTTACCCTGACAATGAGCAGTTCTTC.

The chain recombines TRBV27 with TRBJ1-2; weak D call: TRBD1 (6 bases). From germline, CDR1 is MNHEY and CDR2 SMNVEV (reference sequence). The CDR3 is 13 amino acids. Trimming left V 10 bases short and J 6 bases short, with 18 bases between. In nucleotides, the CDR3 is TGTGCCACCCTAGGGGGAGGGGCTAATGGCTACACCTTC. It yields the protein CATLGGGANGYTF.

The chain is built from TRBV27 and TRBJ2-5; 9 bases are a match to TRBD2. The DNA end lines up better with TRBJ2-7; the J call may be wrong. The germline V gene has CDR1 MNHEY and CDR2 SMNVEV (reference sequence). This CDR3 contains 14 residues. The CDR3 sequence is CASSLLAGVYEQYF. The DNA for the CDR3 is TGTGCCAGCAGTTTATTAGCGGGGGTCTACGAGCAGTACTTC.

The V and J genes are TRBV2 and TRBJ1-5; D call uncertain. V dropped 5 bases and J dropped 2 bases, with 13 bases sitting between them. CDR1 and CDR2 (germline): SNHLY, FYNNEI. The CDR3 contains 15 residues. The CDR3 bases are TGTGCCAGCAGTCCTCCGGCAGGAGGCAATCAGCCCCAGCATTTT. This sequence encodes CASSPPAGGNQPQHF. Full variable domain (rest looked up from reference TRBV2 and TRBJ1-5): EPEVTQTPSHQVTQMGQEVILRCVPISNHLYFYWYRQILGQKVEFLVSFYNNEISEKSEIFDDQFSVERPDGSNFTLKIRSTKLEDSAMYFCASSPPAGGNQPQHFGDGTRLSIL.

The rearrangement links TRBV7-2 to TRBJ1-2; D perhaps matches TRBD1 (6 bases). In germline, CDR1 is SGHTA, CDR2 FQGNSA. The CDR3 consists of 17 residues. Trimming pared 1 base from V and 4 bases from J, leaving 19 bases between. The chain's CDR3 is CASSLDMQGQLGYGYTF. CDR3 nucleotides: TGTGCCAGCAGCTTAGATATGCAGGGGCAGTTAGGCTATGGCTACACCTTC. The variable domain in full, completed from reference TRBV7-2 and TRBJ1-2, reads GAGVSQSPSNKVTEKGKDVELRCDPISGHTALYWYRQSLGQGLEFLIYFQGNSAPDKSGLPSDRFSAERTGGSVSTLTIQRTQQEDSAVYLCASSLDMQGQLGYGYTFGSGTRLTVV.

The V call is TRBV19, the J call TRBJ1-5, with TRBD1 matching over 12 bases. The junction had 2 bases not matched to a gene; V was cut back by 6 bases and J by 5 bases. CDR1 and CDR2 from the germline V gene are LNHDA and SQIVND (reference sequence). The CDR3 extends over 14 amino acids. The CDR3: CASRGQGAHQPQHF. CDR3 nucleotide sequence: TGTGCCAGTAGGGGACAGGGGGCTCATCAGCCCCAGCATTTT.

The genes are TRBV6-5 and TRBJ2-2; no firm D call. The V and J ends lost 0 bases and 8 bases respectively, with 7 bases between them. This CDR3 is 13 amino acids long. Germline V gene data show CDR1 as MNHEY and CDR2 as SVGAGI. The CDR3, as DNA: TGTGCCAGCAGTTACTCGGGTGGGGGGGAGCTGTTTTTT. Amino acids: CASSYSGGGELFF.

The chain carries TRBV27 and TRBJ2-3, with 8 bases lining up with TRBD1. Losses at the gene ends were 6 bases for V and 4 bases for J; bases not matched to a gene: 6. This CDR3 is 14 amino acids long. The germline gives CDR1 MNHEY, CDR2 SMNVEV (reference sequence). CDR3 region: CASSRQGLPDTQYF. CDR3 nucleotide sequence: TGTGCCAGCAGCCGACAGGGGTTGCCAGATACGCAGTATTTT.

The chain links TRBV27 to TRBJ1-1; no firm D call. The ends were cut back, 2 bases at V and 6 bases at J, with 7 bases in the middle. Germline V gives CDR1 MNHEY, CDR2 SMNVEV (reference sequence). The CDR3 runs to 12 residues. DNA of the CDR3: TGTGCCAGCAGTTTAATTGGAGCTGAAGCTTTCTTT. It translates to CASSLIGAEAFF.

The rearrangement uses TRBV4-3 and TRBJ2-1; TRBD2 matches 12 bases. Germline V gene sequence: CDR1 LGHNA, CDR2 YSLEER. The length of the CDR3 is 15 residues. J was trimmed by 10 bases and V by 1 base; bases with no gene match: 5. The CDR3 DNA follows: TGCGCCAGCAGCCAAGCTAGCGGGGGGGCCCAGGAGCAGTTCTTC. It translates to CASSQASGGAQEQFF.

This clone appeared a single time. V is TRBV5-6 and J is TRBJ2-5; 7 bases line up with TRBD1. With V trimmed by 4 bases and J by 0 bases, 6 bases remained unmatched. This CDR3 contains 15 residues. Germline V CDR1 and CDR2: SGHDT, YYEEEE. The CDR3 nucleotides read TGTGCCAGCAGCCCAGACAGGGAGTACCAAGAGACCCAGTACTTC. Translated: CASSPDREYQETQYF. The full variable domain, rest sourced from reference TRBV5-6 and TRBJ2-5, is DAGVTQSPTHLIKTRGQQVTLRCSPKSGHDTVSWYQQALGQGPQFIFQYYEEEERQRGNFPDRFSGHQFPNYSSELNVNALLLGDSALYLCASSPDREYQETQYFGPGTRLLVL.

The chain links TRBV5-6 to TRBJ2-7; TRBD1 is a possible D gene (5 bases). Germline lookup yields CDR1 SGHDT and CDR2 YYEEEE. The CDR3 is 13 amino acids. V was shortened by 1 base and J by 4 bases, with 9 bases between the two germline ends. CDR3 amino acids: CASSLPGPYEQYF. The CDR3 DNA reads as TGTGCCAGCAGCTTGCCAGGGCCTTACGAGCAGTACTTC.

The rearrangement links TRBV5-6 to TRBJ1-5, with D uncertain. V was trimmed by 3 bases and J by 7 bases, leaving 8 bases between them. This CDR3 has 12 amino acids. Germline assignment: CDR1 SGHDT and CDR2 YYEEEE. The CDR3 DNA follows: TGTGCCAGCAGCTCCTCGGGACAGCCCCAGCATTTT. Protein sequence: CASSSSGQPQHF.